These T cell receptor beta chains were read from a single sample in a study of CD8 T cell repertoires and HIV-1 epitope variants. Generated by immunoSEQ multiplex PCR, the TCRdb table keeps only in-frame clones and is missing some. The sample contains fewer than 6,500 clones, 55% to 70% of which appear only once. Their target antigens are unknown. The sequenced sample was cultured CD8+ T cells derived from PBMCs. These receptors were collected from a male donor with HIV. The CDR3 runs from the conserved cysteine through the conserved F or W. Fields, in order: CDR3 length, J gene, clone size, V gene, D gene, CDR3 DNA, CDR3 protein. The D gene is left open where the match is weak. Only part of the rows carry a size: once, few, many, or a class if the clone is expanded.

>13|TRBJ1-1|few|TRBV28|NA
TGTGCCAGCAGTTTGACAGGGAACACTGAAGCTTTCTTT
CASSLTGNTEAFF
>14|TRBJ1-6|NA|TRBV4-3|NA
TGCGCCAGCAGCCAAGGAGATGAAGGGCGGCCTCTCCACTTT
CASSQGDEGRPLHF
>16|TRBJ2-5|NA|TRBV6-5|NA
TGTGCCAGCAGTTACTCCACGGACGGAATGCAGGGAGAGCAGTACTTC
CASSYSTDGMQGEQYF
>15|TRBJ2-1|NA|TRBV27|TRBD2
TGTGCCACAAAAGAGGGACTAGCGGCCTTCAATGAGCAGTTCTTC
CATKEGLAAFNEQFF
>16|TRBJ2-7|NA|TRBV19|TRBD2
TGTGCCACGCGGACTAGCGGGAGGGAAGGGTCCTACGAGCAGTACTTC
CATRTSGREGSYEQYF
>16|TRBJ1-4|NA|TRBV5-4|TRBD1
TGTGCCAGCAGCTTTTCGGGACAGGGTTTAGGAGAAAAACTGTTTTTT
CASSFSGQGLGEKLFF
>15|TRBJ2-3|NA|TRBV13|NA
TGTGCCAGCAGCCACAATCTGGAGGGTTCAGATACGCAGTATTTT
CASSHNLEGSDTQYF
>14|TRBJ1-1|NA|TRBV5-5|NA
TGTGCCAGCAGCTTTGGAGGGTTGAACACTGAAGCTTTCTTT
CASSFGGLNTEAFF
>17|TRBJ2-7|NA|TRBV7-9|TRBD1
TGTGCCAGCAGCTTAGCCTACAGGGGGCGCGAAAACTACGAGCAGTACTTC
CASSLAYRGRENYEQYF
>16|TRBJ2-5|NA|TRBV7-9|NA
TGTGCCAGCAGTCCTGTCCCGGGACGTAGACAAGAGACCCAGTACTTC
CASSPVPGRRQETQYF
>13|TRBJ2-7|medium-sized|TRBV10-1|TRBD2
TGCGCCAGCAGTGGGGACTATTTTTACGAGCAGTACTTC
CASSGDYFYEQYF
>15|TRBJ2-2|NA|TRBV6-5|NA
TGTGCCAGCAGTTACGGGCAGGTCGACACCGGGGAGCTGTTTTTT
CASSYGQVDTGELFF
>16|TRBJ2-2|once|TRBV27|TRBD2
TGTGCCAGCAGTTTCGGAAGCGGGGGCCACACCGGGGAGCTGTTTTTT
CASSFGSGGHTGELFF
>15|TRBJ1-5|NA|TRBV19|NA
TGTGCCAGTAGTATCTGGGAAGGTAGCAATCAGCCCCAGCATTTT
CASSIWEGSNQPQHF
>17|TRBJ1-3|NA|TRBV11-2|NA
TGTGCCAGCAGCTTTCCCCGTGCGGGAGTTGGTGGAAACACCATATATTTT
CASSFPRAGVGGNTIYF